The following is a TCR beta chain sequence with its context. Additional DNA sequences in this sample encode the identical CDR3. The CDR3 loop spans 13 amino acids. Per the germline V gene, CDR1 is MDHEN and CDR2 is SYDVKM. The V end was cut by 3 bases, the J end by 4 bases, with 10 bases between. These data originate in a study of blood T cell repertoires in COVID-19. Generated by immunoSEQ multiplex PCR, the TCRdb table keeps only in-frame clones and is missing some. Of tens of thousands of clones in the sample, roughly 86% were seen once. The sequence came from a man aged 35 to 55 with COVID-19, enrolled during active disease. The sequenced sample was peripheral blood. V usage is TRBV28 and J usage is TRBJ2-7; D might be TRBD1 (6 bases). CDR3 in amino acids: CASSLNRVYEQYF. The CDR3 nucleotides read TGTGCCAGCAGTTTGAACAGGGTGTACGAGCAGTACTTC.